Listed here are 5 T cell receptor beta chains from one sample, sequenced in a study of read filtering for tumor transcriptome and immune sequencing. The library was built from about 370 ng RNA with molecular barcoded adaptors for alpha/delta and beta/gamma chains. In TCRdb, the reads were re-called with MiXCR into one record per CDR3 protein. The table lists some 120,000 distinct CDR3 sequences, 10% to 15% of them singletons. Sequencing was carried out using a population of CD138-negative cells sorted from bone marrow. These receptors were taken from a donor at least 40 years old with multiple myeloma.

This clonotype was seen repeatedly, ten times or more. The rearrangement uses TRBV7-2 and TRBJ2-7; 7 bases are a match to TRBD1. CDR1 and CDR2 from the germline V gene are SGHTA and FQGNSA. V trimming: 1 base; J trimming: 7 bases; junction bases outside the gene matches: 4. The length of the CDR3 is 13 residues. CDR3: CASSLDVTGEQYF. For the CDR3, the DNA is TGTGCCAGCAGCTTAGATGTGACAGGGGAGCAGTACTTC.

This clonotype has at least ten counts. The rearrangement links TRBV20-1 to TRBJ2-1, with D perhaps TRBD2 (5 bases). Germline V lookup: CDR1 DFQATT, CDR2 SNEGSKA (reference sequence). Trimming stripped 0 bases from V and 8 bases from J, with 14 bases between. The CDR3 consists of 14 residues. CDR3 coding DNA: TGCAGTGCTAGAGATCTTGGGGAGTGGGATGAGCAGTTCTTC. Residues: CSARDLGEWDEQFF.

This clonotype was recorded at least ten times. CDR3 sequence: CSATLGLALIYEQYF. The DNA for the CDR3 is TGCAGTGCTACCCTAGGACTAGCTCTCATCTACGAGCAGTACTTC. V and J are TRBV20-1 and TRBJ2-7, with 8 bases aligning to TRBD2. Germline V gene lookup returns CDR1 DFQATT and CDR2 SNEGSKA (reference sequence). V shed 4 bases and J 3 bases; nucleotides not matched to a gene: 11. The CDR3 consists of 15 residues.

Many counts were recorded for this clonotype. V is TRBV12-3 or TRBV12-4 and J is TRBJ2-3; D may match TRBD1 or TRBD2 (7 bases each). V lost 4 bases to trimming and J lost 1 base, with 12 bases between them. This CDR3 is built from 15 residues. The CDR3 loop is CASSSQGGGTDTQYF. In DNA, the CDR3 is TGTGCCAGCAGTTCCCAGGGGGGGGGCACAGATACGCAGTATTTT.

The CDR3 reads CASSDGRSSYGYTF. The DNA for the CDR3 is TGTGCCAGCAGTGACGGACGGAGCAGCTATGGCTACACCTTC. The chain uses TRBV6-5 and TRBJ1-2, with D hard to call. The CDR3 spans 14 residues. Per the germline V gene, CDR1 is MNHEY and CDR2 is SVGAGI. Trimming took 5 bases from V and 4 from J, leaving 14 bases between them.